This TCR beta chain was obtained from a study of blood T cells in healthy people across ages. Study results and limitations: The fall in TCR beta diversity per million T cells was roughly linear with age.

Trimming took 6 bases from V and 0 from J; bases not matched to a gene: 3. There are 15 residues in the CDR3. In regard to this clonotype: What it recognizes is unknown.

Sample-barcoded 5' priming and a J-beta primer mix drove a second PCR of about 7 to 11 cycles. Tagging of each cDNA molecule was performed by a template-switch adaptor with 12 random nucleotides. Every sample returned 2.5 million or more CDR3-containing paired-end reads. TCRdb reprocessed the 5' RACE reads via MiXCR and lists one record per CDR3 protein. The sample lists around 800,000 distinct CDR3 sequences, about 26% occurring once. This sample also belongs to another study, concerning T cells of mothers and their children. That report adds: Both sample barcodes and 2-4 random nucleotides came from the M1S primer of the second PCR.

The sequence was obtained from a boy aged 5-17 years in good health. The chain carries TRBV12-3 or TRBV12-4 and TRBJ1-2; 11 bases line up with TRBD1. Specimen: blood. CDR3 in DNA: TGTGCCAGCAGATCGGACAGGGGGCCTAACTATGGCTACACCTTC. Translation: CASRSDRGPNYGYTF.